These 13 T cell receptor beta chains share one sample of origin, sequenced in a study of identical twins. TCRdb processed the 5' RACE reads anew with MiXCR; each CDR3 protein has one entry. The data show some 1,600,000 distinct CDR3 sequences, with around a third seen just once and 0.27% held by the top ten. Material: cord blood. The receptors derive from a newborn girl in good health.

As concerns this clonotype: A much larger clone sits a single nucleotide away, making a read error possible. CDR3 loop: CASSFVGPDYGHTF. CDR3 bases: TGTGCCAGCAGCTTCGTAGGCCCGGACTATGGCCACACCTTC. The chain is built from TRBV7-9 and TRBJ1-2; D uncertain. The CDR3 is 14 residues long. From germline, CDR1 is SEHNR and CDR2 FQNEAQ (reference sequence).

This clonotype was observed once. CDR3 sequence (DNA): TGCAGTGCACTCGACAACTCTGGAAACACCATATATTTT. It translates to CSALDNSGNTIYF. The chain employs TRBV20-1 and TRBJ1-3; D not resolved. The CDR3 runs 13 residues. Trimming removed 6 bases from V and 0 bases from J, with 9 bases in between. Germline lookup yields CDR1 DFQATT and CDR2 SNEGSKA (reference sequence).

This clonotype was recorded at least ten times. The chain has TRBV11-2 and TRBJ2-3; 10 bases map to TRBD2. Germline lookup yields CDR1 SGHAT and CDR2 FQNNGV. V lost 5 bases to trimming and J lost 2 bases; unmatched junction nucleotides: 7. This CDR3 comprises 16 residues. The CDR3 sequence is CASSLLAGATTDTQYF. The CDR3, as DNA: TGTGCCAGCAGCCTCCTAGCGGGGGCGACCACAGATACGCAGTATTTT.

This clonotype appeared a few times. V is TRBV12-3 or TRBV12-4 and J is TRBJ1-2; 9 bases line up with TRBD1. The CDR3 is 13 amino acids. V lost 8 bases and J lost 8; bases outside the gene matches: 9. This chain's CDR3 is CASRITGGFGYTF. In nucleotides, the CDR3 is TGTGCCAGCCGAATCACAGGGGGCTTCGGCTACACCTTC.

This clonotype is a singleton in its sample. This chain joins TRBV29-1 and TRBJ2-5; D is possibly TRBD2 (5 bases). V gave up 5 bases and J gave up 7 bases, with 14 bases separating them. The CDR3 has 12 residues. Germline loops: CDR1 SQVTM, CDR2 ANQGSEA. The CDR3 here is CSVIPLGGTQYF. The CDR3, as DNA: TGCAGCGTTATCCCCCTCGGAGGGACCCAGTACTTC.

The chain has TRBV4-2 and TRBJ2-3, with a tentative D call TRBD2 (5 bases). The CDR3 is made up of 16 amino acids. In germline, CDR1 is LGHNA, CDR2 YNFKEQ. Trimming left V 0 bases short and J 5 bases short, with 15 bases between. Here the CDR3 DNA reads TGTGCCAGCAGCCAAGATCCCCCTCTAGCTAGAGATACGCAGTATTTT. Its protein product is CASSQDPPLARDTQYF.

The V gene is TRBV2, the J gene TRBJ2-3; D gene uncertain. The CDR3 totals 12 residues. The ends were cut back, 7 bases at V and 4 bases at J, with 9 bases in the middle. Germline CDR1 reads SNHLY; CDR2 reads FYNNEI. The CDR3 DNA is TGTGCCAGCACCAATAGAGCAGATACGCAGTATTTT. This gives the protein CASTNRADTQYF. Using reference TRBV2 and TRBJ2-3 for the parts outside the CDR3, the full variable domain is EPEVTQTPSHQVTQMGQEVILRCVPISNHLYFYWYRQILGQKVEFLVSFYNNEISEKSEIFDDQFSVERPDGSNFTLKIRSTKLEDSAMYFCASTNRADTQYFGPGTRLTVL.

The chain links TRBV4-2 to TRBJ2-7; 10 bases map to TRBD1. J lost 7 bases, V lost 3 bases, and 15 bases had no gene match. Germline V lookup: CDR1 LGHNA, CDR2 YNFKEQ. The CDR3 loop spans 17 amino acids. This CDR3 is CASSQAGTGDPYNEQYF. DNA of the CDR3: TGTGCCAGCAGCCAGGCCGGGACAGGGGACCCCTACAATGAGCAGTACTTC.

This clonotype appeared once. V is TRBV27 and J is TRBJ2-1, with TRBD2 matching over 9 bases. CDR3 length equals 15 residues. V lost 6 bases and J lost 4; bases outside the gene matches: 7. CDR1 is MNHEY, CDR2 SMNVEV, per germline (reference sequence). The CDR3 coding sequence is TGTGCCAGCAGCAAAGCGGGAGGTGGGTACAATGAGCAGTTCTTC. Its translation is CASSKAGGGYNEQFF.

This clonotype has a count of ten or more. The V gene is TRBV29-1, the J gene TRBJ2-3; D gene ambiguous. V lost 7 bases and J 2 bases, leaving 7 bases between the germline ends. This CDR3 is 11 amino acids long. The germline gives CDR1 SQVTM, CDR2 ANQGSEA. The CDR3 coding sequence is TGCAGCGGGCGCATCACAGATACGCAGTATTTT. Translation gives CSGRITDTQYF.

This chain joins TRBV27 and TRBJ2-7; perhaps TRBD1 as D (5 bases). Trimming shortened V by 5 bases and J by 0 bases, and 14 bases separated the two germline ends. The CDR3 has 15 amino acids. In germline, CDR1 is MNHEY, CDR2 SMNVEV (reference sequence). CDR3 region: CASSASYRPSYEQYF. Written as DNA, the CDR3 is TGTGCCAGCAGTGCATCCTACAGGCCCTCCTACGAGCAGTACTTC.

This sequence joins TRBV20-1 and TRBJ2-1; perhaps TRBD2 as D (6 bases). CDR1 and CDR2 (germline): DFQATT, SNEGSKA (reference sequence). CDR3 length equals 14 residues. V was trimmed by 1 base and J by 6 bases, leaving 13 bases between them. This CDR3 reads CSARGGTEFNEQFF. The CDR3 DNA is TGCAGTGCTAGAGGCGGGACTGAATTCAATGAGCAGTTCTTC.

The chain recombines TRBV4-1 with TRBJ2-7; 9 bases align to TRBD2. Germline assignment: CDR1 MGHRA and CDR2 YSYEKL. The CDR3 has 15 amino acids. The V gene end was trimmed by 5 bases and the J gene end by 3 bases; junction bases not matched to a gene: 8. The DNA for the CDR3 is TGCGCCAGCAGCGCTTCCCGGACTAGCGTCTACGAGCAGTACTTC. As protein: CASSASRTSVYEQYF.